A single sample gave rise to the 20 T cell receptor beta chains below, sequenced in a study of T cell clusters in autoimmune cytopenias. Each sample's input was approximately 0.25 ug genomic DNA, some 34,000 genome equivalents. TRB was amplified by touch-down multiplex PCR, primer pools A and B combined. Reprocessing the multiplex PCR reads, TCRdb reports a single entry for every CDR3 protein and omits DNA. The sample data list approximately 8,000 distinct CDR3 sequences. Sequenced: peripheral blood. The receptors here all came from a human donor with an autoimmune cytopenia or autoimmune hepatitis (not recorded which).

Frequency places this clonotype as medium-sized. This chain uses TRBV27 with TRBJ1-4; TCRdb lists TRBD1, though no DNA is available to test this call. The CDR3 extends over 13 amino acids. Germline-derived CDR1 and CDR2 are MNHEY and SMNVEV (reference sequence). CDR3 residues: CASSLADREKLFF.

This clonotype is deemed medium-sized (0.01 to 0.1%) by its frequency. The CDR3: CASSIVTGNNEQFF. This chain joins TRBV19 and TRBJ2-1. There are 14 residues in the CDR3. Germline-derived CDR1 and CDR2 are LNHDA and SQIVND (reference sequence).

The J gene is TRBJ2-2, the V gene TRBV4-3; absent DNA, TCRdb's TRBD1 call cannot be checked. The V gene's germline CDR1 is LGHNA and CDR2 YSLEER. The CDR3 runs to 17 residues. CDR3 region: CASSQAPQGAVAGELFF.

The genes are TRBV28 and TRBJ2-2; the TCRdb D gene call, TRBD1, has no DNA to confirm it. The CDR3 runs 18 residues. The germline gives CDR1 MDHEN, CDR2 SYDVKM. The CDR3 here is CASSPIPSGTQFTGELFF. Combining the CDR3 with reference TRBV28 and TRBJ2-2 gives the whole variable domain DVKVTQSSRYLVKRTGEKVFLECVQDMDHENMFWYRQDPGLGLRLIYFSYDVKMKEKGDIPEGYSVSREKKERFSLILESASTNQTSMYLCASSPIPSGTQFTGELFFGEGSRLTVL.

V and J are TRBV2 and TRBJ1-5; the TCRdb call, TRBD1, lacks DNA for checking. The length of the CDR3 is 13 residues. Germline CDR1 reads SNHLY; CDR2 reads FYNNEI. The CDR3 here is CASVEDRDQPQHF.

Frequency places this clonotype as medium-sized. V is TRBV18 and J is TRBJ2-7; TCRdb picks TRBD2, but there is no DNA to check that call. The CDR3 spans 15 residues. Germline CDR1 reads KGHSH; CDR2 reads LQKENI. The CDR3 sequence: CASSPITASGDEQYF.

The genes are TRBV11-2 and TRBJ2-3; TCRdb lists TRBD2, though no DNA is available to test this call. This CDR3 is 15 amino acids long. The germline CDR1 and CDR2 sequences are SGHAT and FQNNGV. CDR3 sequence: CASSSLADYTDTQYF.

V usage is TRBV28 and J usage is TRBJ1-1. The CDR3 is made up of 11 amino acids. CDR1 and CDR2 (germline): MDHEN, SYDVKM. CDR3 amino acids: CASSANTEAFF.

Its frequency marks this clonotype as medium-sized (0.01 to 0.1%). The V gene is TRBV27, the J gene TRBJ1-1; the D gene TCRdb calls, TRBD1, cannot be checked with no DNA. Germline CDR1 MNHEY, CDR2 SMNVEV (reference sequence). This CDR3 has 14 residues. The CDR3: CASSLYGGNSEAFF.

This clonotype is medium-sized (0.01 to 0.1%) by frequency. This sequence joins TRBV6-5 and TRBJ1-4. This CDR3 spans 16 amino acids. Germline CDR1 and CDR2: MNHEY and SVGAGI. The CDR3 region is CASSRFSAATNEKLFF.

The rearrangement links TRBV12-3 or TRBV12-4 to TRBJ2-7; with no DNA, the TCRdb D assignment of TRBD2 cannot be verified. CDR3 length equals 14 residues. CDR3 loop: CASSSLGSLDEQYF.

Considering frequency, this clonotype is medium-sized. This CDR3 reads CAWRKGVNEQYF. The chain is built from TRBV30 and TRBJ2-7; TCRdb indicates TRBD1, and absent DNA this call remains unverified. The CDR3 totals 12 residues. Germline values: CDR1 GTSNPN, CDR2 SVGIG (reference sequence).

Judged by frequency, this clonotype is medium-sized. The CDR3 sequence is CASRVGWTGANYGYTF. The chain uses TRBV5-5 and TRBJ1-2; TCRdb indicates TRBD1, and absent DNA this call remains unverified. The germline V gene encodes CDR1 SGHKS and CDR2 YYEKEE (reference sequence). This CDR3 contains 16 residues.

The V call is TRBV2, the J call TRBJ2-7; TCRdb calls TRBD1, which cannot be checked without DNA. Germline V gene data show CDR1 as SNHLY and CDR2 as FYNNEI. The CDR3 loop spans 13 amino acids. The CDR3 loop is CASSPVGAREQYF.

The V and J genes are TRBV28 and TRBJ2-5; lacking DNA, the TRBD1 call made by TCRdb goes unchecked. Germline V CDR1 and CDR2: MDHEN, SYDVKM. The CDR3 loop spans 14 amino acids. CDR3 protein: CASSLNRVVETQYF.

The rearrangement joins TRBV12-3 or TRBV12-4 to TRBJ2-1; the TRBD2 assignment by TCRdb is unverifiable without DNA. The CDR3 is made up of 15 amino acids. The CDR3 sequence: CASTPGTSEHNEQFF.

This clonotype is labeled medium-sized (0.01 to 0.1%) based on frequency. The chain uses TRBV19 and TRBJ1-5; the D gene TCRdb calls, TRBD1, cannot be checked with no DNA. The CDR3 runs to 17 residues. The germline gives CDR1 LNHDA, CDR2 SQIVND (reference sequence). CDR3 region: CASSIIRLGQGIQPQHF.

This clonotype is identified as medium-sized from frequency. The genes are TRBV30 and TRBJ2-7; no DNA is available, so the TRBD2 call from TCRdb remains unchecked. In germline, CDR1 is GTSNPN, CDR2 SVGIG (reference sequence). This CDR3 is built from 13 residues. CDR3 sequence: CAWSVGGAYEQYF.

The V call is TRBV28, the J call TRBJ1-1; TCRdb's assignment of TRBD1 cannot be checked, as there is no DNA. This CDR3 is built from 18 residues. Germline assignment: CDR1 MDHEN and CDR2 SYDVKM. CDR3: CASSLFPTTTGRNTEAFF.

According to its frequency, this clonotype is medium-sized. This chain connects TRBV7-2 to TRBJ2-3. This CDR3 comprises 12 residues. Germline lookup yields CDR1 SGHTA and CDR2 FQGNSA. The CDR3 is CASSPTTDTQYF.